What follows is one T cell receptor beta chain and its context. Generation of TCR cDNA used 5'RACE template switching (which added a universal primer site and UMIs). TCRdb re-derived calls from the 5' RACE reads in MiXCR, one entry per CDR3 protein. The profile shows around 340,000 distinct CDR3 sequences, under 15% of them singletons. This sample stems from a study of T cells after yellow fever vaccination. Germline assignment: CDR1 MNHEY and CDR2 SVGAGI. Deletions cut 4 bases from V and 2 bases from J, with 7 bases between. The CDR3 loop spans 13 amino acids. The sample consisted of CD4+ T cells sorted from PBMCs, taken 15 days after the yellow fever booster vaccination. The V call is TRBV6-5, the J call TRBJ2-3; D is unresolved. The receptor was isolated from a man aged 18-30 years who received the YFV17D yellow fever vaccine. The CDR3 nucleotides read TGTGCCAGCAGTTCTCTTGACACAGATACGCAGTATTTT. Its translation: CASSSLDTDTQYF.